Shown below are 10 T cell receptor beta chains from a single sample sequenced in a study of T cells expressing NK-cell markers. TCRdb re-called the 5' RACE reads and catalogs CDR3 proteins one per entry, DNA excluded. The ten top clones account for roughly 10%, within a sample of about 400,000 distinct CDR3 sequences. The source material was blood T cells: a sorted CD56 or NKG2C T cell subset, CD4+ or CD8+ T cells, or bulk PBMC T cells (not recorded which). These TCRs come from a woman in her forties or fifties in good health.

This CDR3 is CASSTRLAVSTDTQYF. The V gene is TRBV5-4, the J gene TRBJ2-3; lacking DNA, the TRBD2 call made by TCRdb goes unchecked. The CDR3 totals 16 residues. From germline, CDR1 is SGHNT and CDR2 YYREEE (reference sequence).

The chain recombines TRBV7-2 with TRBJ2-1; TCRdb's D call of TRBD2 is untestable without DNA. Germline CDR1 reads SGHTA; CDR2 reads FQGNSA. This CDR3 has 15 amino acids. The CDR3 spells CASSREFSSYNEQFF.

The chain couples TRBV12-3 or TRBV12-4 to TRBJ2-4. CDR3 length: 15 amino acids. The chain's CDR3 is CASSKGSPPKNIQYF.

This chain joins TRBV12-3 or TRBV12-4 and TRBJ2-7; TCRdb lists TRBD1, though no DNA is available to test this call. CDR3 length: 14 amino acids. CDR3 sequence: CASNQDGALYEQYF.

This chain uses TRBV6-5 with TRBJ1-1; TCRdb indicates TRBD1, and absent DNA this call remains unverified. Germline CDR1 MNHEY, CDR2 SVGAGI. The CDR3 length is 18 residues. CDR3 loop: CASRPRITGSGVNTEAFF.

The chain employs TRBV9 and TRBJ2-1; TCRdb reports TRBD2, a call that lacks DNA to check it against. Germline loops: CDR1 SGDLS, CDR2 YYNGEE. The CDR3 is made up of 15 amino acids. This chain's CDR3 is CASSAEGHSYNEQFF. Full variable domain (missing parts from reference TRBV9 and TRBJ2-1): DSGVTQTPKHLITATGQRVTLRCSPRSGDLSVYWYQQSLDQGLQFLIQYYNGEERAKGNILERFSAQQFPDLHSELNLSSLELGDSALYFCASSAEGHSYNEQFFGPGTRLTVL.

This chain joins TRBV5-1 and TRBJ1-3. The CDR3 covers 17 residues. The germline V gene encodes CDR1 SGHRS and CDR2 YFSETQ. CDR3: CASSLGGSWLSGNTIYF.

The CDR3 reads CATSGFPRELSYNEQFF. The chain combines TRBV15 with TRBJ2-1; TCRdb returns TRBD2, unconfirmable since there is no DNA. The CDR3 is made up of 17 amino acids. Germline values: CDR1 LNHNV, CDR2 YYDKDF (reference sequence).

This sequence joins TRBV7-8 and TRBJ2-2; TCRdb returns TRBD2, unconfirmable since there is no DNA. Per germline, CDR1 SGHVS and CDR2 FQNEAQ. The CDR3 sequence is 15 residues long. This chain's CDR3 is CASSLQREGLGELFF.

The V and J genes are TRBV12-3 or TRBV12-4 and TRBJ2-2; TCRdb returns TRBD1, unconfirmable since there is no DNA. The CDR3 spans 16 residues. CDR3 residues: CASSLRGRRYTGELFF.